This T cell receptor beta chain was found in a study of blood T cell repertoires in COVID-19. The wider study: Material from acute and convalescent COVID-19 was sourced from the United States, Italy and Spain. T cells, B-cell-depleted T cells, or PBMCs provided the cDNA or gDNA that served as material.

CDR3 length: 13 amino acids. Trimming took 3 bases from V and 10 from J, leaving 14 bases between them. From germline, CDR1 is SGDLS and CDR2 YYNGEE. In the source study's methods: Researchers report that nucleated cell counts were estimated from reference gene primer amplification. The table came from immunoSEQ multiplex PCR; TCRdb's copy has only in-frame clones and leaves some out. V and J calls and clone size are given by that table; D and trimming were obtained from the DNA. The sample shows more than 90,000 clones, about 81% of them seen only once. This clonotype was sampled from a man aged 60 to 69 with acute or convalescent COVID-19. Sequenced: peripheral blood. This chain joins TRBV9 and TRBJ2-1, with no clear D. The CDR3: CASSATPDSEQFF. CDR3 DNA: TGTGCCAGCAGCGCCACTCCCGACTCAGAGCAGTTCTTC.